The 25 T cell receptor beta chains listed next were all sequenced from one sample in a study of blood T cells in healthy people across ages. A sample-barcoded 5' primer and a J-beta primer mix were used in a second PCR of about 7 to 12 cycles. TCRdb itself ran the 5' RACE reads through MiXCR, one entry per CDR3 protein. The sample has about 1.5 million distinct CDR3 sequences, roughly 43% seen once; the top ten hold about 4%. Sequences were obtained from blood. These receptors were obtained from a woman between 18 and 30 years old in good health.

The CDR3: CASIFASGSPSGLKKGGELFF. CDR3 bases: TGTGCCAGCATATTTGCTAGCGGTTCCCCGAGCGGTCTGAAGAAAGGCGGGGAGCTGTTTTTT. J is TRBJ2-2 and V is TRBV6-2 or TRBV6-3; 7 positions agree with TRBD2. Germline lookup yields CDR1 MNHEY and CDR2 SVGEGT. Trimming at V came to 7 bases and at J to 7 bases, leaving 30 bases not matched to a gene. The CDR3 sequence is 21 residues long.

V gene TRBV4-3 combines with J gene TRBJ2-1, with TRBD2 identical over 12 bases. Trimming cost V 0 bases and J 8 bases; bases outside gene matches: 11. CDR1 and CDR2 from the germline V gene are LGHNA and YSLEER. The CDR3 contains 18 residues. Here the CDR3 DNA reads TGCGCCAGCAGCCAAGATTTTCCCACTAGCGGGAGGTGGGATGAGCAGTTCTTC. It is translated as CASSQDFPTSGRWDEQFF.

The J gene is TRBJ1-4, the V gene TRBV20-1; D not certain. Germline CDR1 is DFQATT and CDR2 is SNEGSKA (reference sequence). CDR3 length equals 15 residues. The germline V and J ends were trimmed by 4 bases and 3 bases, with 15 bases remaining between them. CDR3 DNA sequence: TGCAGTGCTAAGTCCGGTAACGGGGCTAATGAAAAACTGTTTTTT. Translating gives CSAKSGNGANEKLFF.

This clonotype was counted once. A read error may explain this, as a much larger clone is one base away. The V call is TRBV7-3, the J call TRBJ2-5; maybe TRBD2 (6 bases). Germline V lookup: CDR1 SGHTA, CDR2 FQGTGA. The V end was cut by 2 bases, the J end by 11 bases, with 27 bases between. The CDR3 extends over 17 amino acids. The CDR3: CASSLDNGLRGCNEQYF. CDR3 DNA sequence: TGTGCCAGCAGCTTAGATAATGGACTCCGGGGGTGCAATGAGCAGTACTTC.

The J gene is TRBJ1-2, the V gene TRBV29-1; D unresolved. Germline lookup yields CDR1 SQVTM and CDR2 ANQGSEA. CDR3 length equals 10 residues. V was trimmed by 3 bases and J by 8 bases, leaving 7 bases between them. The DNA for the CDR3 is TGCAGCGTTGATAAAGAGGGCTACACCTTC. Residues: CSVDKEGYTF. The whole variable domain, remainder taken from reference TRBV29-1 and TRBJ1-2, is SAVISQKPSRDICQRGTSLTIQCQVDSQVTMMFWYRQQPGQSLTLIATANQGSEATYESGFVIDKFPISRPNLTFSTLTVSNMSPEDSSIYLCSVDKEGYTFGSGTRLTVV.

This clonotype has at least ten counts. The chain couples TRBV12-5 to TRBJ1-2, with a tentative D call TRBD1 (6 bases). The V end was cut by 4 bases, the J end by 7 bases, with 16 bases between. CDR1 is LGHNT, CDR2 FRNRAP, per germline. The CDR3 totals 14 residues. CDR3 in amino acids: CASGSSGQYSGYTF. The CDR3 DNA reads as TGTGCTAGTGGTTCCTCCGGACAGTACTCTGGCTACACCTTC.

This clonotype was seen a few times. The chain links TRBV29-1 to TRBJ2-1; D is undetermined. The length of the CDR3 is 14 residues. The germline gives CDR1 SQVTM, CDR2 ANQGSEA. Trimming shortened V by 1 base and J by 0 bases, and 7 bases separated the two germline ends. CDR3 coding DNA: TGCAGCGTTGAAGGAGCCTACTCCTACAATGAGCAGTTCTTC. It codes for CSVEGAYSYNEQFF.

This rearrangement joins TRBV7-8 to TRBJ1-5, with a possible D match to TRBD1 (5 bases). This CDR3 has 14 amino acids. Germline V gives CDR1 SGHVS, CDR2 FQNEAQ. Trimming pared 5 bases from V and 9 bases from J, leaving 17 bases between. For the CDR3, the DNA is TGTGCCAGCAGCAAGCCGGGACGAGTTCTGCCCCAGCATTTT. Amino acids: CASSKPGRVLPQHF. The whole variable domain, remainder taken from reference TRBV7-8 and TRBJ1-5, is GAGVSQSPRYKVAKRGQDVALRCDPISGHVSLFWYQQALGQGPEFLTYFQNEAQLDKSGLPSDRFFAERPEGSVSTLKIQRTQQEDSAVYLCASSKPGRVLPQHFGDGTRLSIL.

This clonotype appeared a few times. In nucleotides, the CDR3 is TGTGCCAGCAGCCGGACAGGGTACGTCACTGAAGCTTTCTTT. Residues: CASSRTGYVTEAFF. The chain is built from TRBV7-9 and TRBJ1-1; TRBD1 matches 8 bases. With 5 bases clipped from V and 4 bases from J, the junction kept 6 bases outside the gene matches. CDR1 and CDR2 (germline): SEHNR, FQNEAQ (reference sequence). CDR3 size: 14 residues.

V gene TRBV15 combines with J gene TRBJ1-4; D possibly corresponds to TRBD1 (5 bases). The CDR3 totals 15 residues. The V gene's germline CDR1 is LNHNV and CDR2 YYDKDF (reference sequence). V was clipped by 2 bases and J by 4 bases, with 11 bases between them. This chain's CDR3 is CATSRKQVVNEKLFF. The CDR3 bases are TGTGCCACCAGCAGAAAACAGGTCGTTAATGAAAAACTGTTTTTT.

There are a few counts of this clonotype. DNA of the CDR3: TGCAGTGCTAGTGTTGGTAACTATGGCTACACCTTC. Its protein is CSASVGNYGYTF. The rearrangement uses TRBV20-1 and TRBJ1-2; D not certain. Trimming cost V 3 bases and J 1 base, with 6 bases left between them. There are 12 residues in the CDR3. Germline values: CDR1 DFQATT, CDR2 SNEGSKA (reference sequence).

Only a few counts were recorded for this clonotype. The chain carries TRBV20-1 and TRBJ2-1; D is unclear. Germline V gene lookup returns CDR1 DFQATT and CDR2 SNEGSKA (reference sequence). The V end lost 3 bases, the J end lost 7 bases, and 13 bases lay between the germline ends. The CDR3 sequence is 13 residues long. CDR3 DNA: TGCAGTGCTAGTTACTCCCGCCGAAATGAGCAGTTCTTC. Translating it yields CSASYSRRNEQFF.

The V call is TRBV4-3, the J call TRBJ2-5, with D tentatively TRBD1 (5 bases). This CDR3 region has 16 residues. Germline V CDR1 and CDR2: LGHNA, YSLEER. V lost 0 bases and J 5 bases, leaving 16 bases between the germline ends. The CDR3 DNA follows: TGCGCCAGCAGCCAAGATTGGACACAAGGGAAGGAGACCCAGTACTTC. Translating gives CASSQDWTQGKETQYF.

The CDR3 bases are TGCAGTGCTAGACCTTCCACAGGGGAGAGCACTGAAGCTTTCTTT. Protein product: CSARPSTGESTEAFF. V and J are TRBV20-1 and TRBJ1-1; 7 positions agree with TRBD1. There are 15 residues in the CDR3. The V and J ends lost 2 bases and 4 bases, in that order; junction bases with no gene match: 10. The germline CDR1 and CDR2 sequences are DFQATT and SNEGSKA (reference sequence).

This chain joins TRBV20-1 and TRBJ2-1, with a tentative D call TRBD2 (6 bases). The CDR3 is 14 residues long. The germline V and J ends were trimmed by 1 base and 2 bases, with 9 bases remaining between them. In germline, CDR1 is DFQATT, CDR2 SNEGSKA (reference sequence). The CDR3 nucleotides read TGCAGTGCTAGAGCCGGGAGTGCCTACAATGAGCAGTTCTTC. Protein: CSARAGSAYNEQFF.

This rearrangement joins TRBV11-2 to TRBJ1-4, with 9 bases that match TRBD1. Germline V gives CDR1 SGHAT, CDR2 FQNNGV. The CDR3 sequence is 14 residues long. V lost 5 bases to trimming and J lost 7 bases; unmatched junction nucleotides: 5. This CDR3 reads CASSTTGGIEKLFF. The CDR3 region has the DNA TGTGCCAGCAGCACGACAGGGGGAATTGAAAAACTGTTTTTT.

V is TRBV6-5 and J is TRBJ1-3, with D maybe TRBD1 (6 bases). Germline V gene sequence: CDR1 MNHEY, CDR2 SVGAGI. Deletions cut 1 base from V and 3 bases from J, with 16 bases between. This CDR3 region has 17 residues. The CDR3 sequence: CASSYFRGDRFGNTIYF. DNA of the CDR3: TGTGCCAGCAGTTACTTCAGGGGCGATCGTTTTGGAAACACCATATATTTT.

Points on this clonotype: Just one base apart from a much larger clone, this may be a read error. V and J are TRBV29-1 and TRBJ2-1; the match to TRBD1 covers 8 bases. The J call may not be correct, given that the DNA end is closer to TRBJ2-7. CDR1 is SQVTM, CDR2 ANQGSEA, per germline. This CDR3 comprises 14 residues. Here the CDR3 reads CSVDRVGSYNEQYF. The CDR3 nucleotides are TGCAGCGTGGACAGGGTAGGCTCCTACAATGAGCAGTACTTC.

V gene TRBV9 combines with J gene TRBJ2-1; D unresolved. V lost 0 bases and J lost 5, with 9 bases in between. Germline V lookup: CDR1 SGDLS, CDR2 YYNGEE. This CDR3 has 14 residues. CDR3 loop: CASSVGARDNEQFF. Written as DNA, the CDR3 is TGTGCCAGCAGCGTAGGAGCGCGCGACAATGAGCAGTTCTTC.

There are a few counts of this clonotype. The V and J genes are TRBV4-3 and TRBJ2-7; D is unclear. From germline, CDR1 is LGHNA and CDR2 YSLEER. This CDR3 comprises 16 residues. V was cut by 3 bases and J by 2 bases, with 17 bases left in between. CDR3 nucleotides: TGCGCCAGCAGCCAGCGCTCCTCTAACGGACCCTACGAGCAGTACTTC. Protein product: CASSQRSSNGPYEQYF.

This clonotype was detected a few times. The rearrangement uses TRBV27 and TRBJ2-4; 11 bases match TRBD1. The CDR3 has 17 residues. J was trimmed by 2 bases and V by 5 bases; bases with no gene match: 8. Germline V gene sequence: CDR1 MNHEY, CDR2 SMNVEV (reference sequence). The CDR3 nucleotides read TGTGCCAGCAGTATGACCGGGACAGGGGGGTCCAAAAACATTCAGTACTTC. This translates into CASSMTGTGGSKNIQYF.

This chain connects TRBV5-6 to TRBJ1-5; a weak D match, TRBD1 (6 bases). The V and J ends lost 3 bases and 0 bases respectively, with 13 bases between them. CDR1 and CDR2 from the germline V gene are SGHDT and YYEEEE. This CDR3 is built from 16 residues. In DNA form, the CDR3 reads TGTGCCAGCAGCTCAAGACAGGACTATAGCAATCAGCCCCAGCATTTT. It translates to CASSSRQDYSNQPQHF.

This sequence joins TRBV10-3 and TRBJ2-1; 8 bases map to TRBD2. Germline V CDR1 and CDR2: ENHRY, SYGVKD. This CDR3 spans 16 amino acids. The ends lost 3 bases at V and 7 bases at J; junction bases unmatched: 11. The CDR3 reads CAISDPGLGLRNEQFF. The CDR3 nucleotides are TGTGCCATCAGTGATCCGGGACTAGGTTTGAGGAATGAGCAGTTCTTC.

The sample holds many counts of this clonotype. V gene TRBV10-3 combines with J gene TRBJ2-7, with 7 nucleotides matching TRBD2. The germline CDR1 and CDR2 sequences are ENHRY and SYGVKD. CDR3 length: 13 residues. After removal of 5 bases from V and 4 bases from J, the junction contained 5 bases not matched to a gene. In DNA, the CDR3 is TGTGCCATCAGTCCCTCGGGAGGTTACGAGCAGTACTTC. This translates into CAISPSGGYEQYF.

The rearrangement uses TRBV12-2 and TRBJ2-3; TRBD1, the table's D call, was not compared with the DNA. TRBV12-2 is a pseudogene. The CDR3 sequence is 15 residues long. DNA of the CDR3: TGTGCAAGTCGCCCCCGGAATACTGGCACAGATACGCAGTATTTT. Encoded protein: CASRPRNTGTDTQYF.